The 29 T cell receptor beta chains listed next were all sequenced from one sample in a study of T-cell reconstitution after alpha-beta-depleted transplantation in children. The library targeted TCRbeta and was prepared with unique molecular identifiers. TCRdb independently ran MiXCR on the PCR reads; one entry per CDR3 protein. The sample yields about 350,000 distinct CDR3 sequences, 13% seen once. The sample in question was PBMCs, obtained from the stem cell graft. The receptors shown here come from a human donor who donated a stem cell graft to a child with Fanconi anemia.

This clonotype was counted many times. The rearrangement links TRBV7-2 to TRBJ2-5; the D is unclear. The CDR3 has 14 residues. Trimming removed 4 bases from V and 2 bases from J, with 11 bases in between. Germline V gives CDR1 SGHTA, CDR2 FQGNSA. The CDR3 loop is CASSSAGRQETQYF. The CDR3 nucleotides read TGTGCCAGCAGCTCCGCCGGAAGACAAGAGACCCAGTACTTC.

This sequence joins TRBV6-8 and TRBJ1-5; D unresolved. Germline loops: CDR1 MNHGY, CDR2 SAAAGT. V was cut by 6 bases and J by 1 base, with 13 bases left in between. The CDR3 totals 15 residues. CDR3 in DNA: TGTGCCAGCAGCCCCTTCGGGAGCAGCAATCAGCCCCAGCATTTT. Its protein is CASSPFGSSNQPQHF.

This clonotype was detected ten times or more. J is TRBJ2-7 and V is TRBV7-3; D not resolved. Deletions cut 4 bases from V and 0 bases from J, with 10 bases between. In germline, CDR1 is SGHTA, CDR2 FQGTGA. The length of the CDR3 is 14 residues. CDR3 in amino acids: CASSSDGSSYEQYF. DNA of the CDR3: TGTGCCAGCAGCTCCGATGGCTCCTCCTACGAGCAGTACTTC.

This clonotype came up many times. The rearrangement joins TRBV11-2 to TRBJ2-1; 9 positions match TRBD1. The germline gives CDR1 SGHAT, CDR2 FQNNGV. V dropped 5 bases and J dropped 2; count of bases not matched to a gene: 4. CDR3 length equals 15 residues. The DNA of the CDR3 is TGTGCCAGCAGCCCCCGACAGGGGGCCTACAATGAGCAGTTCTTC. Protein sequence: CASSPRQGAYNEQFF.

This clonotype occurred many times. The V and J genes are TRBV5-8 and TRBJ2-1; D is perhaps TRBD1 (6 bases). V lost 3 bases and J 2 bases, leaving 9 bases between the germline ends. The CDR3 spans 14 residues. CDR1 SGHTS and CDR2 YDEGEE come from the germline V gene. CDR3: CASSYRDTYNEQFF. The CDR3 nucleotides read TGTGCCAGCAGCTACCGGGACACCTACAATGAGCAGTTCTTC.

This clonotype was observed a few times. The chain has TRBV27 and TRBJ1-1, with D hard to call. The length of the CDR3 is 15 residues. Germline-derived CDR1 and CDR2 are MNHEY and SMNVEV (reference sequence). V dropped 2 bases and J dropped 4 bases, with 14 bases sitting between them. CDR3 DNA sequence: TGTGCCAGCAGTTTACTTGGCTCGGGTTTCACTGAAGCTTTCTTT. It codes for CASSLLGSGFTEAFF.

V and J are TRBV11-2 and TRBJ2-1; D gene unclear. V lost 2 bases, J lost 7 bases, and 15 bases lay in between. Per germline, CDR1 SGHAT and CDR2 FQNNGV. The CDR3 consists of 15 residues. The CDR3 loop is CASSLRRPPFNEQFF. CDR3 nucleotides: TGTGCCAGCAGCTTACGTCGTCCACCCTTTAATGAGCAGTTCTTC.

This clonotype was picked up many times. The rearrangement links TRBV2 to TRBJ2-7; no clear D. The CDR3 loop spans 13 amino acids. The germline V gene encodes CDR1 SNHLY and CDR2 FYNNEI. Trimming stripped 8 bases from V and 3 bases from J, with 14 bases between. CDR3 bases: TGTGCCAGCCAAGAAAATACCGTCTACGAGCAGTACTTC. This gives the protein CASQENTVYEQYF.

This clonotype was detected many times. V usage is TRBV10-1 and J usage is TRBJ2-1; D unclear. Trimming stripped 2 bases from V and 0 bases from J, with 14 bases between. The V gene's germline CDR1 is WNHNN and CDR2 SYGVQD (reference sequence). The CDR3 is 17 amino acids. This chain's CDR3 is CASSEQATWGSYNEQFF. CDR3 nucleotide sequence: TGCGCCAGCAGTGAGCAAGCCACCTGGGGCTCCTACAATGAGCAGTTCTTC.

This clonotype was counted many times. This rearrangement joins TRBV9 to TRBJ2-3; D gene unclear. This CDR3 contains 14 residues. Per germline, CDR1 SGDLS and CDR2 YYNGEE. Trimming left V 0 bases short and J 1 base short, with 6 bases between. The CDR3: CASSVDDRTDTQYF. Here the CDR3 DNA reads TGTGCCAGCAGCGTAGATGACCGCACAGATACGCAGTATTTT.

This clonotype was counted between two and nine times. This chain joins TRBV3-1 and TRBJ2-6; D is ambiguous. This CDR3 is 16 amino acids long. Germline values: CDR1 LGHDT, CDR2 YNNKEL (reference sequence). V shed 5 bases and J shed 4 bases, with 15 bases lying between them. CDR3 loop: CASSSPSFLGANVLTF. The CDR3 region has the DNA TGTGCCAGCAGCTCTCCATCATTTCTGGGGGCCAACGTCCTGACTTTC.

J is TRBJ2-5 and V is TRBV5-1, with 7 nucleotides matching TRBD1. Germline CDR1 and CDR2: SGHRS and YFSETQ. With 4 bases clipped from V and 4 bases from J, the junction kept 10 bases outside the gene matches. The CDR3 is 15 amino acids. DNA for the CDR3: TGCGCCAGCAGCGGATTACAGGGGTCGGGAGAGACCCAGTACTTC. Amino acids: CASSGLQGSGETQYF.

This clonotype was seen at least ten times. The chain joins TRBV9 to TRBJ2-2, with 8 bases identical to TRBD1. The CDR3 is 15 residues long. CDR1 is SGDLS and CDR2 is YYNGEE in the germline V gene. The V and J ends lost 6 bases and 1 base, in that order; junction bases with no gene match: 5. The CDR3 DNA sequence: TGTGCCAGCACTAGACAGGGGATGAACACCGGGGAGCTGTTTTTT. Its protein is CASTRQGMNTGELFF.

This clonotype has only a few counts. The chain uses TRBV9 and TRBJ2-5; 8 bases are shared with TRBD1. The trim removed 0 bases at V and 5 bases at J, leaving 12 bases unmatched. This CDR3 is built from 17 residues. The germline V gene encodes CDR1 SGDLS and CDR2 YYNGEE. The CDR3 here is CASSVDSGQEFSETQYF. DNA of the CDR3: TGTGCCAGCAGCGTAGACTCGGGACAGGAGTTTTCGGAGACCCAGTACTTC.

Comments on this clonotype: This CDR3 is missing its conserved last phenylalanine or tryptophan, likely due to a read error. V usage is TRBV4-3 and J usage is TRBJ2-3; D may correspond to TRBD1 or TRBD2 (6 bases each). This CDR3 has 13 amino acids. From germline, CDR1 is LGHNA and CDR2 YSLEER. Deletions cut 4 bases from V and 3 bases from J, with 8 bases between. CDR3 bases: TGCGCCAGCAGCCCGGGGGCAACAGATACGCAGTATTTG. Residues: CASSPGATDTQYL.

The sample holds a few counts of this clonotype. The V call is TRBV11-3, the J call TRBJ2-1; D is unclear. Germline CDR1 is SGHNT and CDR2 is YENEEA. The V and J ends lost 5 bases and 5 bases respectively, with 10 bases between them. This CDR3 comprises 13 residues. The CDR3 sequence is CASSRYTDNEQFF. CDR3 bases: TGTGCCAGCAGCCGTTACACGGACAATGAGCAGTTCTTC.

This clonotype was observed a handful of times. The chain recombines TRBV30 with TRBJ1-3; D is undetermined. This CDR3 has 14 residues. V was clipped by 0 bases and J by 1 base, with 7 bases between them. Germline lookup yields CDR1 GTSNPN and CDR2 SVGIG (reference sequence). The CDR3 is CAWSVGSSGNTIYF. CDR3 coding DNA: TGTGCCTGGAGTGTCGGATCGTCTGGAAACACCATATATTTT.

This chain joins TRBV10-3 and TRBJ1-2; 9 nucleotides line up with TRBD1. With V trimmed by 6 bases and J by 5 bases, 13 bases remained unmatched. This CDR3 comprises 16 residues. Germline CDR1 reads ENHRY; CDR2 reads SYGVKD. The CDR3 region is CAISETNRGRTYGYTF. In nucleotides, the CDR3 is TGTGCCATCAGCGAGACCAACAGGGGGCGGACTTATGGCTACACCTTC.

This clonotype was counted a few times. This chain uses TRBV7-8 with TRBJ1-6; D is unresolved. Deletions cut 2 bases from V and 0 bases from J, with 11 bases between. CDR1 and CDR2 from the germline V gene are SGHVS and FQNEAQ. The CDR3 has 17 residues. CDR3 amino acids: CASSLPGSSSYNSPLHF. CDR3 DNA sequence: TGTGCCAGCAGCTTACCGGGGAGCAGCTCCTATAATTCACCCCTCCACTTT.

Many counts were recorded for this clonotype. V is TRBV12-3 or TRBV12-4 and J is TRBJ1-5; D is possibly TRBD1 (6 bases). Between the trimmed V and J ends, which lost 8 bases and 0 bases, there was a span of 17 bases. This CDR3 contains 16 residues. CDR3 nucleotides: TGTGCCAGCCAAAGGGGGAGCGCTTATAGCAATCAGCCCCAGCATTTT. It yields the protein CASQRGSAYSNQPQHF.

The V call is TRBV7-9, the J call TRBJ2-1, with TRBD2 as a possible D gene (6 bases). Germline CDR1 SEHNR, CDR2 FQNEAQ (reference sequence). Trimming took 8 bases from V and 8 from J, leaving 19 bases between them. The CDR3 is 14 amino acids. CDR3 sequence (DNA): TGTGCCAGCGAGCGGGTGGGCCCCTTGGATGAGCAGTTCTTC. Encoded protein: CASERVGPLDEQFF. The full variable domain, its missing parts supplied by reference TRBV7-9 and TRBJ2-1, is DTGVSQNPRHKITKRGQNVTFRCDPISEHNRLYWYRQTLGQGPEFLTYFQNEAQLEKSRLLSDRFSAERPKGSFSTLEIQRTEQGDSAMYLCASERVGPLDEQFFGPGTRLTVL.

The table lists this clonotype with a few counts. V gene TRBV20-1 combines with J gene TRBJ2-3; 8 bases match TRBD2. Germline V gene data show CDR1 as DFQATT and CDR2 as SNEGSKA (reference sequence). CDR3 length equals 16 residues. Trimming cost V 5 bases and J 2 bases; bases outside gene matches: 12. The CDR3 coding sequence is TGCAGTGCTTCCGGGACTAGAAACGCGGCCACAGATACGCAGTATTTT. Protein product: CSASGTRNAATDTQYF.

This clonotype was seen a handful of times. The rearrangement uses TRBV5-1 and TRBJ2-2; 8 bases line up with TRBD2. CDR1 is SGHRS and CDR2 is YFSETQ in the germline V gene. The V and J ends lost 7 bases and 3 bases, in that order; junction bases with no gene match: 11. This CDR3 region has 16 residues. The CDR3 spells CASRPPGGADTGELFF. CDR3 nucleotide sequence: TGCGCCAGCCGGCCCCCCGGGGGGGCGGACACCGGGGAGCTGTTTTTT. Complete variable domain (other parts from reference TRBV5-1 and TRBJ2-2): KAGVTQTPRYLIKTRGQQVTLSCSPISGHRSVSWYQQTPGQGLQFLFEYFSETQRNKGNFPGRFSGRQFSNSRSEMNVSTLELGDSALYLCASRPPGGADTGELFFGEGSRLTVL.

This clonotype was recorded at least ten times. V is TRBV20-1 and J is TRBJ1-4; D might be TRBD1 (6 bases). Trimming left V 3 bases short and J 7 bases short, with 12 bases between. There are 13 residues in the CDR3. Per germline, CDR1 DFQATT and CDR2 SNEGSKA (reference sequence). The CDR3: CSARDSWSEKLFF. The CDR3, as DNA: TGCAGTGCTAGGGACAGCTGGAGTGAAAAACTGTTTTTT.

This clonotype appeared a few times. The chain couples TRBV7-9 to TRBJ1-2; D remains ambiguous. The ends were cut back, 1 base at V and 8 bases at J, with 8 bases in the middle. The CDR3 consists of 12 residues. Germline V gene sequence: CDR1 SEHNR, CDR2 FQNEAQ (reference sequence). CDR3 region: CASSLGPGGYTF. For the CDR3, the DNA is TGTGCCAGCAGCTTAGGCCCGGGGGGCTACACCTTC. The full variable domain, its missing parts supplied by reference TRBV7-9 and TRBJ1-2, is DTGVSQNPRHKITKRGQNVTFRCDPISEHNRLYWYRQTLGQGPEFLTYFQNEAQLEKSRLLSDRFSAERPKGSFSTLEIQRTEQGDSAMYLCASSLGPGGYTFGSGTRLTVV.

The chain couples TRBV15 to TRBJ2-7, with unresolved D. Looked up from germline, CDR1 is LNHNV and CDR2 is YYDKDF (reference sequence). The CDR3 length is 14 residues. Trimming removed 0 bases from V and 7 bases from J, with 13 bases in between. In nucleotides, the CDR3 is TGTGCCACCAGCAGAGATCTGGGTTCTGGAGAGCAGTACGTC. It encodes CATSRDLGSGEQYV.

This clonotype was picked up a small number of times. The chain recombines TRBV15 with TRBJ1-6; the match to TRBD1 covers 10 bases. Germline V gene data show CDR1 as LNHNV and CDR2 as YYDKDF (reference sequence). The CDR3 sequence is 13 residues long. V lost 5 bases to trimming and J lost 13 bases; unmatched junction nucleotides: 5. The CDR3 nucleotides are TGTGCCACCAGCGGACAGGGGGAGGCCCCCCTCCACTTT. As protein: CATSGQGEAPLHF.

This clonotype was picked up many times. The gene calls are TRBV4-2 and TRBJ2-2; tentatively, D is TRBD1 (5 bases). CDR3 length: 15 amino acids. CDR1 and CDR2 (germline): LGHNA, YNFKEQ. V gave up 1 base and J gave up 5 bases, with 11 bases separating them. The CDR3 sequence: CASSQGQFLTGELFF. The DNA for the CDR3 is TGTGCCAGCAGCCAAGGACAGTTTCTAACCGGGGAGCTGTTTTTT.

This chain's CDR3 is CAWGTGSFETQYF. CDR3 coding DNA: TGTGCCTGGGGGACAGGGTCCTTTGAGACCCAGTACTTC. The chain recombines TRBV30 with TRBJ2-5, with TRBD1 matching 9 bases. There are 13 residues in the CDR3. V was pared by 5 bases and J by 5 bases, with 6 bases of the junction left unmatched. The germline CDR1 and CDR2 sequences are GTSNPN and SVGIG (reference sequence).